These 27 T cell receptor beta chains were all obtained from the same sample, sequenced in a study of T cell responses to AZD1222 COVID-19 vaccine. Here immunoSEQ multiplex PCR was the method, and the copy in TCRdb shows in-frame clones only, minus some. The sample carries fewer than 250,000 clones, roughly 91% recorded once. The source was peripheral blood, collected on day 0 of MenACWY control vaccination. The receptors here all came from an adult in good health.

For the CDR3, the DNA is TGTGCCAGCAGTTCGCAATATAGCAATCAGCCCCAGCATTTT. Its translation is CASSSQYSNQPQHF. This sequence joins TRBV6-5 and TRBJ1-5; D is ambiguous. CDR3 size: 14 residues. Germline loops: CDR1 MNHEY, CDR2 SVGAGI. Trimming removed 4 bases at V and 0 bases at J, with 7 bases between.

The chain links TRBV10-3 to TRBJ1-1, with D perhaps matching TRBD1 (5 bases). The V gene's germline CDR1 is ENHRY and CDR2 SYGVKD. The germline V and J ends were trimmed by 3 bases and 1 base, with 12 bases remaining between them. The CDR3 has 15 residues. Here the CDR3 DNA reads TGTGCCATCAGTGATGGGGCAGCGAAGAACACTGAAGCTTTCTTT. It specifies CAISDGAAKNTEAFF.

The chain recombines TRBV2 with TRBJ1-6, with TRBD1 matching 7 bases. The junction had 7 bases not matched to a gene; V was cut back by 4 bases and J by 10 bases. The CDR3 has 14 amino acids. Germline assignment: CDR1 SNHLY and CDR2 FYNNEI. Here the CDR3 DNA reads TGTGCCAGCAGTGCCCGCAGGGGGGAATCACCCCTCCACTTT. It specifies CASSARRGESPLHF.

A remark on this clone: It is likely a read error, because the conserved phenylalanine at the end of the CDR3 is missing. The J gene is TRBJ1-2, the V gene TRBV24-1, with TRBD1 matching 8 bases. The CDR3 sequence is 15 residues long. Unmatched junction bases numbered 11, after V lost 4 bases and J lost 8 bases. Germline CDR1 KGHDR, CDR2 SFDVKD. The CDR3 is CATSDPGTGGGGYTL. The CDR3 region has the DNA TGTGCCACCAGTGACCCTGGGACAGGAGGCGGAGGCTACACCCTC.

Comments on this clone: Other DNA sequences in the sample encode the same CDR3. The chain employs TRBV5-6 and TRBJ1-2; D is perhaps TRBD1 (5 bases). V shed 0 bases and J shed 8 bases, with 11 bases lying between them. CDR1 and CDR2 from the germline V gene are SGHDT and YYEEEE. The CDR3 is 13 residues long. Here the CDR3 DNA reads TGTGCCAGCAGCTTGGCCCGGGGACGAGGCTACACCTTC. The encoded protein is CASSLARGRGYTF.

This clone was seen a few times. This sequence joins TRBV11-3 and TRBJ2-1, with no clear D. In germline, CDR1 is SGHNT, CDR2 YENEEA. Trimming stripped 1 base from V and 2 bases from J, with 6 bases between. CDR3 length: 14 residues. CDR3 DNA: TGTGCCAGCAGCTTAGGGCAGGCCTACAATGAGCAGTTCTTC. Translating gives CASSLGQAYNEQFF.

The V and J genes are TRBV7-9 and TRBJ1-3; no clear D. The CDR3 totals 12 residues. Between the trimmed V and J ends, which lost 7 bases and 2 bases, there was a span of 6 bases. CDR1 SEHNR and CDR2 FQNEAQ come from the germline V gene (reference sequence). CDR3: CASTNAGNTIYF. CDR3 nucleotides: TGTGCCAGCACCAATGCTGGAAACACCATATATTTT.

This chain connects TRBV13 to TRBJ1-1, with D unclear. In germline, CDR1 is PRHDT, CDR2 FYEKMQ (reference sequence). The CDR3 spans 14 residues. Between the trimmed V and J ends, which lost 5 bases and 0 bases, there was a span of 10 bases. The CDR3 spells CASSPREMNTEAFF. The CDR3 nucleotides are TGTGCCAGCAGCCCTAGGGAGATGAACACTGAAGCTTTCTTT. Together with reference TRBV13 and TRBJ1-1, the CDR3 gives the full variable domain: AAGVIQSPRHLIKEKRETATLKCYPIPRHDTVYWYQQGPGQDPQFLISFYEKMQSDKGSIPDRFSAQQFSDYHSELNMSSLELGDSALYFCASSPREMNTEAFFGQGTRLTVV.

The V call is TRBV5-1, the J call TRBJ2-4; D is possibly TRBD1 (6 bases). The CDR3 consists of 14 residues. The germline V gene has CDR1 SGHRS and CDR2 YFSETQ. Trimming pared 0 bases from V and 8 bases from J, leaving 12 bases between. The CDR3 nucleotides read TGCGCCAGCAGCTTGGAACTACAGGGCCACATTCAGTACTTC. Protein: CASSLELQGHIQYF.

This clone is a singleton in its sample. This chain links TRBV9 with TRBJ1-1, with 7 bases matching TRBD1. The V segment lost 2 bases and the J segment 5 bases; nucleotides outside the gene matches: 6. The germline V gene has CDR1 SGDLS and CDR2 YYNGEE. The CDR3 runs to 14 residues. The chain's CDR3 is CASSVSQGGTEAFF. The CDR3 DNA is TGTGCCAGCAGCGTGAGCCAGGGGGGAACTGAAGCTTTCTTT.

This chain connects TRBV19 to TRBJ2-7, with 10 bases lining up with TRBD2. Trimming cost V 9 bases and J 2 bases; bases outside gene matches: 13. This CDR3 region has 16 residues. Germline V gives CDR1 LNHDA, CDR2 SQIVND (reference sequence). The CDR3 DNA reads as TGTGCCAGCTCTTCCCCCTCTCTAGCGGGGGCCTACGAGCAGTACTTC. Amino acid sequence: CASSSPSLAGAYEQYF.

The rearrangement links TRBV25-1 to TRBJ1-6; perhaps TRBD1 as D (6 bases). The CDR3 runs to 14 residues. The V end was cut by 7 bases, the J end by 10 bases, with 17 bases between. Germline assignment: CDR1 MGHDK and CDR2 SYGVNS. This CDR3 reads CASIQGPGGSPLHF. In nucleotides, the CDR3 is TGTGCCAGCATCCAGGGGCCGGGAGGGTCACCCCTCCACTTT.

The rearrangement joins TRBV30 to TRBJ1-1; a weak D match, TRBD1 (5 bases). Germline lookup yields CDR1 GTSNPN and CDR2 SVGIG (reference sequence). The V end lost 4 bases, the J end lost 2 bases, and 20 bases lay between the germline ends. This CDR3 contains 16 residues. DNA of the CDR3: TGTGCCTGGACAGGGAGGGCAGGGAAATACAACACTGAAGCTTTCTTT. Its protein is CAWTGRAGKYNTEAFF.

The V gene is TRBV7-9, the J gene TRBJ1-2; possible D gene TRBD1, 5 bases. The V end lost 5 bases, the J end lost 1 base, and 14 bases lay between the germline ends. Germline V gene sequence: CDR1 SEHNR, CDR2 FQNEAQ (reference sequence). The CDR3 runs 15 residues. CDR3 DNA sequence: TGTGCCAGCAGCCCCCGGGGGGGGTTTAACTATGGCTACACCTTC. Residues: CASSPRGGFNYGYTF. The variable domain in full, completed from reference TRBV7-9 and TRBJ1-2, reads DTGVSQNPRHKITKRGQNVTFRCDPISEHNRLYWYRQTLGQGPEFLTYFQNEAQLEKSRLLSDRFSAERPKGSFSTLEIQRTEQGDSAMYLCASSPRGGFNYGYTFGSGTRLTVV.

The chain uses TRBV19 and TRBJ2-1, with D maybe TRBD1 (6 bases). The V gene's germline CDR1 is LNHDA and CDR2 SQIVND (reference sequence). Trimming shortened V by 2 bases and J by 3 bases, and 14 bases separated the two germline ends. This CDR3 contains 16 residues. CDR3 region: CASSIRGRGSYNEQFF. In nucleotides, the CDR3 is TGTGCCAGTAGTATACGGGGCAGGGGAAGCTACAATGAGCAGTTCTTC.

The chain has TRBV27 and TRBJ2-3, with a tentative D call TRBD1 (7 bases). Trimming shortened V by 4 bases and J by 10 bases, and 12 bases separated the two germline ends. CDR1 and CDR2 (germline): MNHEY, SMNVEV (reference sequence). CDR3 length: 12 residues. The CDR3 nucleotides are TGTGCCAGCAGTTCAGGGGGGCGGGCGCAGTATTTT. It codes for CASSSGGRAQYF.

The rearrangement links TRBV12-3 or TRBV12-4 to TRBJ1-1; D remains unclear. V was trimmed by 6 bases and J by 6 bases, leaving 14 bases between them. The CDR3 contains 13 residues. The CDR3 reads CASRTTVDAEAFF. The DNA for the CDR3 is TGTGCCAGCAGAACAACGGTCGACGCTGAAGCTTTCTTT.

This chain's CDR3 is CASSQETLREGDTEAFF. The DNA for the CDR3 is TGTGCCAGCAGCCAAGAGACGTTAAGAGAGGGGGACACTGAAGCTTTCTTT. The chain has TRBV3-1 (or the pseudogene TRBV3-2) and TRBJ1-1, with TRBD1 as a possible D gene (6 bases). V lost 0 bases and J lost 3, with 17 bases in between. This CDR3 region has 17 residues. Germline values: CDR1 LGHDT, CDR2 YNNKEL (reference sequence).

The chain has TRBV7-2 and TRBJ2-3, with D unclear. V was cut by 6 bases and J by 2 bases, with 15 bases left in between. This CDR3 is 15 amino acids long. From germline, CDR1 is SGHTA and CDR2 FQGNSA. Here the CDR3 reads CASSPVGSFTDTQYF. The CDR3 nucleotides are TGTGCCAGCAGTCCCGTCGGGTCTTTCACAGATACGCAGTATTTT.

This chain links TRBV30 with TRBJ1-5; D is perhaps TRBD1 (5 bases). The CDR3 runs to 13 residues. The V end lost 0 bases, the J end lost 6 bases, and 9 bases lay between the germline ends. Germline assignment: CDR1 GTSNPN and CDR2 SVGIG (reference sequence). CDR3 DNA: TGTGCCTGGAGTGTACAGAGGGGTCAGCCCCAGCATTTT. This sequence encodes CAWSVQRGQPQHF.

The V and J genes are TRBV7-2 and TRBJ1-2, with D perhaps TRBD1 (5 bases). The V and J ends lost 5 bases and 8 bases respectively, with 18 bases between them. Germline CDR1 is SGHTA and CDR2 is FQGNSA. This CDR3 spans 14 amino acids. The CDR3 sequence is CASSQQATARGYTF. Here the CDR3 DNA reads TGTGCCAGCAGCCAACAGGCTACGGCGCGGGGCTACACCTTC. Full variable domain (outside the CDR3, taken from reference TRBV7-2 and TRBJ1-2): GAGVSQSPSNKVTEKGKDVELRCDPISGHTALYWYRQSLGQGLEFLIYFQGNSAPDKSGLPSDRFSAERTGGSVSTLTIQRTQQEDSAVYLCASSQQATARGYTFGSGTRLTVV.

The chain combines TRBV29-1 with TRBJ1-1, with D unresolved. This CDR3 is 13 amino acids long. Trimming removed 5 bases at V and 0 bases at J, with 10 bases between. Germline V CDR1 and CDR2: SQVTM, ANQGSEA. The CDR3 spells CSVNFELNTEAFF. The DNA of the CDR3 is TGCAGCGTTAACTTTGAACTGAACACTGAAGCTTTCTTT.

This clone was picked up one time. This chain joins TRBV30 and TRBJ1-1; the D is unclear. V shed 6 bases and J shed 11 bases, with 13 bases lying between them. This CDR3 region has 10 residues. Germline V gene sequence: CDR1 GTSNPN, CDR2 SVGIG (reference sequence). The DNA of the CDR3 is TGTGCCTGCCTACTAAGCGCGGCTTTCTTT. Translation gives CACLLSAAFF.

V is TRBV6-5 and J is TRBJ1-2; D is uncertain. Germline V lookup: CDR1 MNHEY, CDR2 SVGAGI. V was shortened by 7 bases and J by 1 base, with 16 bases between the two germline ends. CDR3 length: 15 amino acids. CDR3 loop: CASKLYKGSNYGYTF. The DNA for the CDR3 is TGTGCCAGCAAGTTATATAAGGGTAGTAACTATGGCTACACCTTC.

This chain uses TRBV6-5 with TRBJ2-1; 12 bases line up with TRBD2. The CDR3 contains 15 residues. Unmatched junction bases numbered 8, after V lost 7 bases and J lost 7 bases. Germline V CDR1 and CDR2: MNHEY, SVGAGI. The CDR3: CASKLTSGGWNEQFF. CDR3 in DNA: TGTGCCAGCAAACTGACTAGCGGGGGTTGGAATGAGCAGTTCTTC.

The chain has TRBV11-2 and TRBJ2-3; 8 bases fit TRBD2. Trimming took 1 base from V and 3 from J; bases not matched to a gene: 6. The germline gives CDR1 SGHAT, CDR2 FQNNGV. CDR3 length equals 16 residues. Here the CDR3 reads CASSLVPAGVTDTQYF. The CDR3 region has the DNA TGTGCCAGCAGCTTAGTACCAGCGGGGGTAACAGATACGCAGTATTTT.

The V call is TRBV5-1, the J call TRBJ1-3; D is ambiguous. V was trimmed by 5 bases and J by 4 bases, leaving 10 bases between them. The CDR3 covers 13 residues. Germline loops: CDR1 SGHRS, CDR2 YFSETQ. The CDR3 here is CASRGLGGNTIYF. In DNA, the CDR3 is TGCGCCAGCAGGGGCCTCGGCGGAAACACCATATATTTT. The full variable domain, its missing parts supplied by reference TRBV5-1 and TRBJ1-3, is KAGVTQTPRYLIKTRGQQVTLSCSPISGHRSVSWYQQTPGQGLQFLFEYFSETQRNKGNFPGRFSGRQFSNSRSEMNVSTLELGDSALYLCASRGLGGNTIYFGEGSWLTVV.